The clone carrying this T cell receptor beta chain has more than one count but fewer than ten. Its matching antigen is unknown. This specimen belongs to a study of cytomegalovirus exposure and HLA in healthy donors. Study context: Tens of millions of unique TCRs from HLA-typed donors made up an early data release. General study points: Looking again later, the authors saw that most CMV-associated TCR beta chains seemed HLA-restricted.

Primers for the PCR totalled 60 Vbeta and 13 Jbeta. Libraries were prepared by immunoSEQ multiplex PCR; TCRdb keeps only in-frame clonotypes and omits some of them. This sample carries 35,000 to 45,000 clones, under 70% of them seen once, and the ten largest clones take more than 10%. This CDR3 is built from 16 residues. The junction had 5 bases not matched to a gene; V was cut back by 1 base and J by 2 bases. The germline gives CDR1 MGHRA, CDR2 YSYEKL. Material: PBMCs. The clonotype was recovered from a man in his 60s in good health and CMV-seropositive. This chain uses TRBV4-1 with TRBJ2-4, with TRBD1 identical over 7 bases. CDR3 DNA: TGCGCCAGCAGCCAAGTGTACAGGGGAACCAAAAACATTCAGTACTTC. Protein: CASSQVYRGTKNIQYF.